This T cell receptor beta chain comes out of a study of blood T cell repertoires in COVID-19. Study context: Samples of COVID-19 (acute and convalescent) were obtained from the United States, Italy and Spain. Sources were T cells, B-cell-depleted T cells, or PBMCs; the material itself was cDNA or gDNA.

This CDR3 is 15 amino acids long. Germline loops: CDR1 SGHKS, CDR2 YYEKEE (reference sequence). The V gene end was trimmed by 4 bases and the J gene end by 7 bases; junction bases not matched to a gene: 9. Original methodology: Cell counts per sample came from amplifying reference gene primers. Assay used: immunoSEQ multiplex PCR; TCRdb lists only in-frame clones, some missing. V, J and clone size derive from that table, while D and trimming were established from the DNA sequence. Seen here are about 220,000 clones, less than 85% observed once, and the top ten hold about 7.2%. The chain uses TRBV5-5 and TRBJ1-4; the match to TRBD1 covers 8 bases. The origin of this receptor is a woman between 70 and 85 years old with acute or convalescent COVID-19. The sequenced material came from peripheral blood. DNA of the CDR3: TGTGCCAGCAGCGCCCAGGACAGGGAGGGTGAAAAACTGTTTTTT. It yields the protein CASSAQDREGEKLFF.